This T cell receptor (beta chain) comes out of a study of blood T cell repertoires in COVID-19. Background on the study: Samples representing acute and convalescent COVID-19 were sourced from the United States, Italy and Spain. PBMCs, B-cell-depleted T cells, or T cells provided the cDNA or gDNA that made up the material.

The V end was cut by 1 base, the J end by 10 bases, with 19 bases between. In germline, CDR1 is SGHTA, CDR2 FQGNSA. This CDR3 is built from 16 residues. Followed over time, Seattle patients had been enrolled while infection was active. Data came from immunoSEQ multiplex PCR; TCRdb stores just in-frame clones and leaves some out. In the table there are roughly 150,000 clones, around 87% of which are singletons. The chain joins TRBV7-2 to TRBJ2-2; TRBD2 is a possible D gene (6 bases). Sequencing input: peripheral blood. The clonotype originates from a woman older than 75 with COVID-19, enrolled during active disease. CDR3: CASSLGGGGVGKELFF. The CDR3 bases are TGTGCCAGCAGCTTAGGGGGAGGAGGAGTGGGGAAGGAGCTGTTTTTT. The variable domain in full, completed from reference TRBV7-2 and TRBJ2-2, reads GAGVSQSPSNKVTEKGKDVELRCDPISGHTALYWYRQSLGQGLEFLIYFQGNSAPDKSGLPSDRFSAERTGGSVSTLTIQRTQQEDSAVYLCASSLGGGGVGKELFFGEGSRLTVL.